In its sample, the clone carrying this TCR beta chain was seen once. Its antigen remains unidentified. The table came from immunoSEQ multiplex PCR; TCRdb's copy has only in-frame clones and leaves some out. This table holds approximately 2.5 million clones, over 85% found once. The length of the CDR3 is 15 residues. Trimming cost V 1 base and J 2 bases, with 13 bases left between them. The germline V gene has CDR1 SGHRS and CDR2 YFSETQ. This sample was included in a study of shared clonotypes between healthy human individuals. General study results and limits: Richness estimates generally favored naive over memory subsets.

The sequenced sample was naive CD4+ T cells from PBMCs. Subset specified: CD45RA+ positively selected. The sequence derives from a man younger than 30 in good health. Some clones in this sample may be carry-over from other donors' samples. This chain joins TRBV5-1 and TRBJ2-7, with D uncertain. Here the CDR3 reads CASSLLISGTYEQYF. In DNA, the CDR3 is TGCGCCAGCAGCTTGCTTATATCTGGAACCTACGAGCAGTACTTC.